This T cell receptor beta chain derives from a study of blood T cell repertoires in COVID-19. Original processing notes: From reference gene primer amplification, estimates of nucleated cell counts were derived. Only in-frame clones appear in the TCRdb table, and some are missing; sequencing was by immunoSEQ multiplex PCR. V and J calls and clone size come straight from that table; D and trimming were deduced from the DNA. The sample holds 120,000 to 150,000 clones, 84% seen once. Sequenced sample: peripheral blood. The TCR was taken from a human donor in a cohort sampled during active COVID-19.

The CDR3 region is CASSEVLAGQTYEQYF. The CDR3 DNA follows: TGTGCCAGCAGTGAAGTTTTGGCGGGGCAAACCTACGAGCAGTACTTC. The chain recombines TRBV6-1 with TRBJ2-7; D might be TRBD2 (6 bases). The V end was cut by 1 base, the J end by 2 bases, with 15 bases between. The CDR3 totals 16 residues. Germline CDR1 MNHNS, CDR2 SASEGT.